These 4 T cell receptor beta chains share one sample of origin, sequenced in a study of cytomegalovirus exposure and HLA in healthy donors. The study ran its PCR with 60 Vbeta and 13 Jbeta primers. Here immunoSEQ multiplex PCR was the method, and the copy in TCRdb shows in-frame clones only, minus some. The sample shows about 100,000 clones, approximately 85% of them seen only once. Sequencing was done on a sample of PBMCs. All receptors come from a man under 40 in good health and CMV-seronegative.

V and J are TRBV9 and TRBJ1-2; D is undetermined. Germline CDR1 SGDLS, CDR2 YYNGEE. The CDR3 loop spans 14 amino acids. V dropped 4 bases and J dropped 2 bases, with 12 bases sitting between them. CDR3 in amino acids: CASSPGGANYGYTF. In nucleotides, the CDR3 is TGTGCCAGCAGCCCCGGAGGCGCGAACTATGGCTACACCTTC.

The genes are TRBV2 and TRBJ2-2, with TRBD2 identical over 7 bases. Germline loops: CDR1 SNHLY, CDR2 FYNNEI. With V trimmed by 3 bases and J by 1 base, 2 bases remained unmatched. This CDR3 is 15 amino acids long. The CDR3 reads CASSESGMNTGELFF. Here the CDR3 DNA reads TGTGCCAGCAGTGAGAGCGGGATGAACACCGGGGAGCTGTTTTTT.

This clone has only a few counts. V gene TRBV5-1 combines with J gene TRBJ2-4, with D unresolved. The CDR3 is 15 residues long. Germline-derived CDR1 and CDR2 are SGHRS and YFSETQ. V was pared by 0 bases and J by 0 bases, with 7 bases between. DNA for the CDR3: TGCGCCAGCAGCTTGGATGACTTAGCCAAAAACATTCAGTACTTC. Translated, it gives CASSLDDLAKNIQYF.

The gene calls are TRBV4-1 and TRBJ2-5; no clear D gene. This CDR3 comprises 15 residues. Germline CDR1 reads MGHRA; CDR2 reads YSYEKL. V lost 1 base and J lost 5, with 14 bases in between. The CDR3 loop reads CASSQVGLVAETQYF. CDR3 DNA sequence: TGCGCCAGCAGCCAAGTTGGGTTGGTAGCCGAGACCCAGTACTTC.